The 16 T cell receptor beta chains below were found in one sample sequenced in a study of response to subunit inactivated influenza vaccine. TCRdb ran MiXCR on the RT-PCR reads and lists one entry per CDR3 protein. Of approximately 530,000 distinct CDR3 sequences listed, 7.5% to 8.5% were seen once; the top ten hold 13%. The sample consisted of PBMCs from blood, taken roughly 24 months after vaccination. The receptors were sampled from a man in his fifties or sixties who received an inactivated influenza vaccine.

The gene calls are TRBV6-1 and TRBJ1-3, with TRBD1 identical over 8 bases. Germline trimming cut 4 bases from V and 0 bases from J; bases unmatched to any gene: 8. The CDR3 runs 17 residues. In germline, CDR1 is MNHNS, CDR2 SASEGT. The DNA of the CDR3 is TGTGCCAGCAGTGGCCTTGGACAGGGTTACTCTGGAAACACCATATATTTT. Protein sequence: CASSGLGQGYSGNTIYF.

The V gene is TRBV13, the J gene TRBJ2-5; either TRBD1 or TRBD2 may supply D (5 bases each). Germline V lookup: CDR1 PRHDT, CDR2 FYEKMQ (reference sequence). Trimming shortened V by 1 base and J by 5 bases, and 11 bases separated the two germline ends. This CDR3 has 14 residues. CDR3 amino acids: CASSLERGGETQYF. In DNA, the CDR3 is TGTGCCAGCAGCTTAGAACGGGGCGGGGAGACCCAGTACTTC.

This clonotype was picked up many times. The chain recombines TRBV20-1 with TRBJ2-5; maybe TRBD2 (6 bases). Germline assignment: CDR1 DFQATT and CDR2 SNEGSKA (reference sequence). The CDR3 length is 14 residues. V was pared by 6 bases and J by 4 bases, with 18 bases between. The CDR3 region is CSALPLAGRETQYF. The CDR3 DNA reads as TGCAGTGCGTTACCCTTGGCGGGGAGAGAGACCCAGTACTTC.

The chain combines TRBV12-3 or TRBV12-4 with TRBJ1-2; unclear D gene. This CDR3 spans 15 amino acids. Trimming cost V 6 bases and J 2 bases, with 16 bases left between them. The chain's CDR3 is CASSAREGVNYGYTF. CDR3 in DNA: TGTGCCAGCAGCGCCAGAGAAGGTGTCAACTATGGCTACACCTTC.

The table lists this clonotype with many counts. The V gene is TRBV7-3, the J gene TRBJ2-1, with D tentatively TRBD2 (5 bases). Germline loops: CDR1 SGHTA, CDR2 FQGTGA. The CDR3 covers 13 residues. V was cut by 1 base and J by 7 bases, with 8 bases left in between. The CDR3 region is CASSLMGGNEQFF. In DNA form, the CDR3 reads TGTGCCAGCAGCTTAATGGGCGGGAATGAGCAGTTCTTC. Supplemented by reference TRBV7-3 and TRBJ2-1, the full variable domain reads GAGVSQTPSNKVTEKGKYVELRCDPISGHTALYWYRQSLGQGPEFLIYFQGTGAADDSGLPNDRFFAVRPEGSVSTLKIQRTERGDSAVYLCASSLMGGNEQFFGPGTRLTVL.

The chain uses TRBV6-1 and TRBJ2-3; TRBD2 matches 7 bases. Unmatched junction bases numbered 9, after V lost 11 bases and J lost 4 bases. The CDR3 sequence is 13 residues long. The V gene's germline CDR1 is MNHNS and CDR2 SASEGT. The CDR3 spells CAYRTAGADTQYF. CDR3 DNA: TGTGCCTATAGGACGGCGGGGGCAGATACGCAGTATTTT.

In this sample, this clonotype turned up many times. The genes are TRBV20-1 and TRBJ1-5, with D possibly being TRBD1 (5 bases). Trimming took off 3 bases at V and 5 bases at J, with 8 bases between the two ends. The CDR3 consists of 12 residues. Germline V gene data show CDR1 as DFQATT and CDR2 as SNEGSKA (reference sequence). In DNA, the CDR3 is TGCAGTGCTAGGGTGGGGGATCAGCCCCAGCATTTT. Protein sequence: CSARVGDQPQHF.

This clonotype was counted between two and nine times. The CDR3 DNA sequence: TGTGCCAGCTCACGGGGTCAATTCTCCTACGAGCAGTACTTC. This encodes CASSRGQFSYEQYF. The chain combines TRBV18 with TRBJ2-7; D unresolved. Trimming took off 4 bases at V and 0 bases at J, with 10 bases between the two ends. The germline gives CDR1 KGHSH, CDR2 LQKENI. The CDR3 runs to 14 residues.

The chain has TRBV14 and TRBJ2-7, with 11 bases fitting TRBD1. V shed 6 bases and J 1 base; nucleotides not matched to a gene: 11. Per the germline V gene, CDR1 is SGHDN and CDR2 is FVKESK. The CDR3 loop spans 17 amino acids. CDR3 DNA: TGTGCCAGCAGATCGACCGAGGGACAGGGGGGATCCTACGAGCAGTACTTC. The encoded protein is CASRSTEGQGGSYEQYF.

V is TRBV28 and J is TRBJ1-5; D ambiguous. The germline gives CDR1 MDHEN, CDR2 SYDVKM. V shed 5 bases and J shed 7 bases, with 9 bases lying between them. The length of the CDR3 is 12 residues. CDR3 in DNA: TGTGCCAGCAGTCAAGGTTTGCAGCCCCAGCATTTT. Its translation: CASSQGLQPQHF.

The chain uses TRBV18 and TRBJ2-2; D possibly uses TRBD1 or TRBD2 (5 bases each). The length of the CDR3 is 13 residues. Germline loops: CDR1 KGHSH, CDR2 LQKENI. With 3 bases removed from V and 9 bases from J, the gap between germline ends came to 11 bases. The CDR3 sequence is CASSPRDHRELFF. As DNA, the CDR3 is TGTGCCAGCTCACCGAGGGACCACCGGGAGCTGTTTTTT.

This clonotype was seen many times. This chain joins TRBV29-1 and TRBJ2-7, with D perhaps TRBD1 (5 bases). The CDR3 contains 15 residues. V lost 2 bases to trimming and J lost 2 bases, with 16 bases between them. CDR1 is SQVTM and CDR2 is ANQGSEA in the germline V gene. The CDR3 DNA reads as TGCAGCGTTGAAATCGTAGGGGTAGGGGCCTACGAGCAGTACTTC. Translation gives CSVEIVGVGAYEQYF.

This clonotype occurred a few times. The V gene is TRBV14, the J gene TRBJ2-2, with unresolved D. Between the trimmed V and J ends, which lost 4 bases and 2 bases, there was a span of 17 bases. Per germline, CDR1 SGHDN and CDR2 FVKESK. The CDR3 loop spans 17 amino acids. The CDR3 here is CASSPFLEHPNTGELFF. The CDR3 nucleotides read TGTGCCAGCAGCCCATTTCTAGAGCATCCTAACACCGGGGAGCTGTTTTTT.

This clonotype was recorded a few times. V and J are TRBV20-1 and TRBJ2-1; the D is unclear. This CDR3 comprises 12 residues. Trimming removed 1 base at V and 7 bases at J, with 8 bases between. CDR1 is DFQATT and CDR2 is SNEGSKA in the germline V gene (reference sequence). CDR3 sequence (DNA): TGCAGTGCTAGAGTAAGTCGGAATGAGCAGTTCTTC. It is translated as CSARVSRNEQFF.

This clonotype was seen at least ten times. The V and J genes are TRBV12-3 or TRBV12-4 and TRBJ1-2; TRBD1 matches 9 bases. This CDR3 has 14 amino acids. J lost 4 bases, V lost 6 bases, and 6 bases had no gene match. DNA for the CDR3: TGTGCCAGCAGCACGGGACAGGGAGGCTATGGCTACACCTTC. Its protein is CASSTGQGGYGYTF.

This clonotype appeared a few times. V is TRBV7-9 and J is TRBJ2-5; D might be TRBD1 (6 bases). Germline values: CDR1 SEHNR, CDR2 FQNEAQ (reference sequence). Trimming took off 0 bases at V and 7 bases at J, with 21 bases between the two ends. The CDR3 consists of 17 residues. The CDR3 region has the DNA TGTGCCAGCAGCTTAGCGCTTGGACAGTATCCAACCGGGACCCAGTACTTC. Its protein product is CASSLALGQYPTGTQYF.